This TCR beta chain was captured in a study of shared clonotypes between healthy human individuals. Overall study: Used for every donor were three CD4 naive, three CD4 memory, two CD8 naive and one CD8 memory plate. The study, taken as a whole, reports: Few donors limited the genetic and exposure-history diversity represented. Clonotypes which were not shared had lower generation probabilities than clonotypes that all four donors shared.

All the donors were Caucasian adults who lived in Nashville, Tennessee. As regards this clone: Its antigen is currently unknown.

Libraries were prepared by immunoSEQ multiplex PCR; TCRdb keeps only in-frame clonotypes and omits some of them. The sample contains about 2.4 million clones, approximately 93% of which appear only once. Source material: naive CD4+ T cells from PBMCs. Specified subset: CD45RA+ positively selected. The sequence derives from a man younger than 35 in good health. Some clones in this sample may be carry-over from other donors' samples.

This CDR3 is CASSFDRTGFNEQFF. CDR3 coding DNA: TGTGCCAGCAGCTTCGACCGGACCGGTTTCAATGAGCAGTTCTTC. The rearrangement joins TRBV27 to TRBJ2-1, with D hard to call. The CDR3 length is 15 residues. CDR1 MNHEY and CDR2 SMNVEV come from the germline V gene (reference sequence). The ends were cut back, 6 bases at V and 6 bases at J, with 18 bases in the middle.